A single TCR beta chain is shown here with its context. This clone was seen once. The clone's antigen remains unknown. Base qualities are missing; no much larger clone stands one base away. Including the terminal cysteine and phenylalanine, the CDR3 comprises 15 residues. The kept DNA is CDR3 alone, 45 bases in frame from the first base. V gives up 5 bases and J gives up 4 bases, and the segment between their germline ends measures 15 bases. According to the germline V gene, CDR1 reads SGHVS and CDR2 reads FNYEAQ. The library was prepared using the immunoSEQ multiplex PCR assay. Drawn from immuneACCESS, this table holds only the in-frame rearrangements with V and J called that TCRdb kept. Clones are partly lost; checked studies trace under half to an unresolved V gene and leave the rest unexplained. The sample profile shows 200,000 to 250,000 clones; just under 95% of them were found once. The ten largest clones capture approximately 1.6% of the sample.

This record comes from a study of control samples from healthy donors and cancer patients (TCRdb year 2020). The TCR originated in a man between 45 and 60 years old in good health. The chain was built from TRBV7-6 and TRBJ1-5, with no confident D gene call. The sequenced material came from blood. At the DNA level, the sequence is TGTGCCAGCAGCGGTCATAGCGGGCGGAATCAGCCCCAGCATTTT. It codes for CASSGHSGRNQPQHF.